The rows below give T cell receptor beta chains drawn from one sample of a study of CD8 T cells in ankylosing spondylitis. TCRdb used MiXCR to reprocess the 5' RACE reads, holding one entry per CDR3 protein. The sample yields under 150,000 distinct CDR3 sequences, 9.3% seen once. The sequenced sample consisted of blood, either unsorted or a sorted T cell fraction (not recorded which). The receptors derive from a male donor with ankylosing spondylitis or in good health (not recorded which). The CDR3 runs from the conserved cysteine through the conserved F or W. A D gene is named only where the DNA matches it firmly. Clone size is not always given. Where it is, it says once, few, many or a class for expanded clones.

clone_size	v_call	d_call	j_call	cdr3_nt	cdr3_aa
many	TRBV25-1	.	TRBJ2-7	TGTGCCAGCAGGGGCACGGGGCAGGGGGGGTACGAGCAGTACTTC	CASRGTGQGGYEQYF
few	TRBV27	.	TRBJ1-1	TGTGCCAGCAGTTCCACGGGGGGCCCTGAAGCTTTCTTT	CASSSTGGPEAFF
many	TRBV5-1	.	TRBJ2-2	TGCGCCAGCAGCCGGGACCTGCGAACCGGGGAGCTGTTTTTT	CASSRDLRTGELFF
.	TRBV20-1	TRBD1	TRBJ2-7	TGCAGTGCTAGACCCTCCCGGGACAGCCAATACGAGCAGTACTTC	CSARPSRDSQYEQYF
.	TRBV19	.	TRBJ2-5	TGTGCCAGTAGTCAGTTCCGACAGGCGTACCAAGAGACCCAGTACTTC	CASSQFRQAYQETQYF
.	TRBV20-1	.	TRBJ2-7	TGCAGTGCTAGAGATCTTGGAGGCTACGAGCAGTACTTC	CSARDLGGYEQYF
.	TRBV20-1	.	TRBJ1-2	TGCAGTGCTAGAGGCAGGACGGACTATGGCTACACCTTC	CSARGRTDYGYTF
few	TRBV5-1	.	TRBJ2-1	TGCGCCAGCACCCCTTCTGGGCGACCCTCCTACAATGAGCAGTTCTTC	CASTPSGRPSYNEQFF
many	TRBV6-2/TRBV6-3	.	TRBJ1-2	TGTGCCAGCAGTTACGTGGGACACGGCCAGTCTAACTATGGCTACACCTTC	CASSYVGHGQSNYGYTF
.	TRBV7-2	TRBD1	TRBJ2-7	TGTGCCAGCAGCCCATCGGCAGGGGGCACCTACGAGCAGTACTTC	CASSPSAGGTYEQYF
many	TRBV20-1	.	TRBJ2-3	TGCAGTGCTAGGGAAGCTGGCACAGATACGCAGTATTTT	CSAREAGTDTQYF
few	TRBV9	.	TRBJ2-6	TGTGCCAGCAGCGTAGCAGGTGCTGGGGCCAACGGCCTGACTTTC	CASSVAGAGANGLTF
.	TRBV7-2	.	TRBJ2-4	TGTGCCAGCAGCTTACAGGGAAGCATTCAGTACTTC	CASSLQGSIQYF
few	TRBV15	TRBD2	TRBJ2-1	TGTGCCACCAGCTCAACCACTAGCGGGAGATTCGATGAGCAGTTCTTC	CATSSTTSGRFDEQFF
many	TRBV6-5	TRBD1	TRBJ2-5	TGTGCCAGCAGTTACTCTGCGGACAGGCGGGTCGAGACCCAGTACTTC	CASSYSADRRVETQYF
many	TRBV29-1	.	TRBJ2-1	TGCAGCGTTGGGTGGGACTCCTACAATGAGCAGTTCTTC	CSVGWDSYNEQFF
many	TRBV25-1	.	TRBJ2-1	TGTGCCAGCAGTACCCGGGACTACAATGAGCAGTTCTTC	CASSTRDYNEQFF
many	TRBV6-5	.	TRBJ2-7	TGTGCCAGCAGTTACTCATCTCCGGGTAGGTCTCGGGAGCAGTACTTC	CASSYSSPGRSREQYF
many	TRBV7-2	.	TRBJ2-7	TGTGCCAGCAGCCACCTCCCCAACTACGAGCAGTACTTC	CASSHLPNYEQYF
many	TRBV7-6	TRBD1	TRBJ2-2	TGTGCCAGCAGCCATGGACAGGGGGGCACCGGGGAGCTGTTTTTT	CASSHGQGGTGELFF
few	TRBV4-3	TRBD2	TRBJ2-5	TGCGCCAGCAGCCAAGGGACTAGCGGGCCCCAAGAGACCCAGTACTTC	CASSQGTSGPQETQYF
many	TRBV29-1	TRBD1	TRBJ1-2	TGCAGCGCTGCGGGACAGAATAACTATGGCTACACCTTC	CSAAGQNNYGYTF
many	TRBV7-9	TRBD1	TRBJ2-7	TGTGCCAGCAGCGACAGGGGGCCCTACGAGCAGTACTTC	CASSDRGPYEQYF
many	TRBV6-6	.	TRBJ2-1	TGTGCCAGCAAAGAAGGGCCCTACAATGAGCAGTTCTTC	CASKEGPYNEQFF
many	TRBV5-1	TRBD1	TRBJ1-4	TGCGCCAGCAGCTTGGGACAGGGGAATGAAAAACTGTTTTTT	CASSLGQGNEKLFF
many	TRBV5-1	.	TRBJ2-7	TGCGCCAGCAGCTTGGGACCCTTCTCCTACGAGCAGTACTTC	CASSLGPFSYEQYF
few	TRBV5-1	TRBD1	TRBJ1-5	TGCGCCAGCAGCGTAACGACAGGGGACAATCAGCCCCAGCATTTT	CASSVTTGDNQPQHF
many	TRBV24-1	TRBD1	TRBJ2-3	TGTGCCACCAGTGATCCACAGGGGGACACAGATACGCAGTATTTT	CATSDPQGDTDTQYF
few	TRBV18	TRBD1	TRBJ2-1	TGTGCCAGCTCACCACGCGCCTCGGGACAGGGAAACAATGAGCAGTTCTTC	CASSPRASGQGNNEQFF
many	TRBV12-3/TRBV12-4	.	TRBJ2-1	TGTGCCAGCAGTCCCCCCAACTACTACAATGAGCAGTTCTTC	CASSPPNYYNEQFF
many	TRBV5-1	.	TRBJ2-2	TGCGCCAGCAGACCGGAAAGTAACACCGGGGAGCTGTTTTTT	CASRPESNTGELFF
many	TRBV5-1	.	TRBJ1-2	TGCGCCAGCAGCTACGGACAGACTTTCTATGGCTACACCTTC	CASSYGQTFYGYTF
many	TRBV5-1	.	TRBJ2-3	TGCGCCAGCAGCTTCACCAGCACAGATACGCGGTATTTT	CASSFTSTDTRYF
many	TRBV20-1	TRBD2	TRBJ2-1	TGCAGTGCTAGGACTAGCGGGAGCCCTGAGCAGTTCTTC	CSARTSGSPEQFF
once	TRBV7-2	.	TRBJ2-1	TGTGCCAGCAGCTTAGAGCTAGGGGGGGCTTTTGAGCAGTTCTTC	CASSLELGGAFEQFF
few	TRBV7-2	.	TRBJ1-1	TGTGCCAGCAGCTCCAGACCGCGGGATTCCACTGAAGCTTTCTTT	CASSSRPRDSTEAFF
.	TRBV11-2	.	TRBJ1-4	TGTGCCAGCAGCCGGAGGGGGGAAAAACTGTTTTTT	CASSRRGEKLFF
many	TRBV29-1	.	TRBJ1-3	TGCAGCGTTGCGGACAGACCGGACTCTGGAAACACCATATATTTT	CSVADRPDSGNTIYF
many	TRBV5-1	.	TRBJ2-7	TGCGCCAGCAGCCAAGGACAATTATACGAGCAGTACTTC	CASSQGQLYEQYF
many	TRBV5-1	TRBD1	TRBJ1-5	TGCGCCAGCAGCCCGGTCCGGCGACAGGGTAGCAATCAGCCCCAGCATTTT	CASSPVRRQGSNQPQHF
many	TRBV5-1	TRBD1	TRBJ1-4	TGCGCCAGCAGCGGGACAGGGGCGGCTAATGAAAAACTGTTTTTT	CASSGTGAANEKLFF
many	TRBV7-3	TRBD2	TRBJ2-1	TGTGCCAGCAGCTTATCCCACAGGACTAGCGGGAGACATGAGCAGTTCTTC	CASSLSHRTSGRHEQFF
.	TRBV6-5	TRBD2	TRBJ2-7	TGTGCCAGCAGTTACTCGATGGGGGGGAGCTCCTACGAGCAGTACTTC	CASSYSMGGSSYEQYF
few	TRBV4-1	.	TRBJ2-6	TGCGCCAGCTCCACCAGGGTTTCTGGGGCCAACGTCCTGACTTTC	CASSTRVSGANVLTF
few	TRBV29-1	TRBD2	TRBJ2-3	TGCAGCGTTGAGGGGGGGGTCGGGGGGACGCAGTATTTT	CSVEGGVGGTQYF